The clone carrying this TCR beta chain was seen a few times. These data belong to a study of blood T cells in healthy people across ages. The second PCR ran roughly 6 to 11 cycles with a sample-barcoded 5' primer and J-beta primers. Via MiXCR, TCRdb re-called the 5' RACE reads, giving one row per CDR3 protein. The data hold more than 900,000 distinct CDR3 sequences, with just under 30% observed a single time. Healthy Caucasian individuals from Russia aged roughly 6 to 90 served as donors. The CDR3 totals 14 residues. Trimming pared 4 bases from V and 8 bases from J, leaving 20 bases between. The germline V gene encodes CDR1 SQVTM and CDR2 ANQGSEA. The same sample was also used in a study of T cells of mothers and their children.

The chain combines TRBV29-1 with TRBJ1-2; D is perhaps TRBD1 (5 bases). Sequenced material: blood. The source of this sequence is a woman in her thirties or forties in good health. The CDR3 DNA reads TGCAGCGTTGCCGACATTTGGGAAGGGGACGGCTACACCTTC. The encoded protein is CSVADIWEGDGYTF.